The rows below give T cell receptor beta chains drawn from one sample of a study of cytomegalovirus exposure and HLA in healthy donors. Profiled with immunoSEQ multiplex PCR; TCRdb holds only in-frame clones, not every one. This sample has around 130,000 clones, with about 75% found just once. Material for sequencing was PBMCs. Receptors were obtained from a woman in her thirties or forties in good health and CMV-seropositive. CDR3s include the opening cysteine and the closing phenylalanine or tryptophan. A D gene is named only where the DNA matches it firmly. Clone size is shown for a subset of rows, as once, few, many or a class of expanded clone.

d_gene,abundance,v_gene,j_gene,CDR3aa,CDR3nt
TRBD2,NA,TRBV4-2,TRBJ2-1,CASSLGTSGGNNEQFF,TGTGCCAGCAGCCTCGGGACTAGCGGGGGGAACAATGAGCAGTTCTTC
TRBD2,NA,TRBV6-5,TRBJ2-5,CASTPSGGYQETQYF,TGTGCCAGCACCCCTAGCGGGGGTTACCAAGAGACCCAGTACTTC
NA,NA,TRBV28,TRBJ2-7,CASSFPRATYEQYF,TGTGCCAGCAGTTTCCCCAGGGCCACCTACGAGCAGTACTTC
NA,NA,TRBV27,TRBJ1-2,CASSLSQAYGYTF,TGTGCCAGCAGTCTTTCTCAGGCCTATGGCTACACCTTC
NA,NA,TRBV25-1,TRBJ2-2,CASSEQGPGELFF,TGTGCCAGCAGTGAGCAGGGGCCCGGGGAGCTGTTTTTT
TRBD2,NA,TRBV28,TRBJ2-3,CASSSSGRRDTQYF,TGTGCCAGCAGTTCAAGCGGGAGACGGGATACGCAGTATTTT
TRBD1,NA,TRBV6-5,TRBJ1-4,CASSWNRGLGNEKLFF,TGTGCCAGCAGTTGGAACAGGGGGCTCGGTAATGAAAAACTGTTTTTT
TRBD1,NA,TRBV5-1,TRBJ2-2,CASSAKGGGVGGADTGELFF,TGCGCCAGCAGCGCGAAGGGTGGAGGAGTAGGGGGCGCCGACACCGGGGAGCTGTTTTTT
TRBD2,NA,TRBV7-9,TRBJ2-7,CASSLSGRASYEQYF,TGTGCCAGCAGCTTAAGCGGGAGGGCCTCCTACGAGCAGTACTTC
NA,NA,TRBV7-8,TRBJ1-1,CASSLVRGTTEAFF,TGTGCCAGCAGCTTAGTGCGGGGAACCACTGAAGCTTTCTTT
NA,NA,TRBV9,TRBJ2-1,CASSDPHLTGDNEQFF,TGTGCCAGCAGCGACCCTCACCTGACAGGAGACAATGAGCAGTTCTTC
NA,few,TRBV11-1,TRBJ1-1,CASSKGVGANTEAFF,TGTGCCAGCAGCAAAGGGGTAGGGGCGAACACTGAAGCTTTCTTT
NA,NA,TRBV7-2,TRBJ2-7,CASSLGGRSWEQYF,TGTGCCAGCAGCTTAGGGGGGAGGTCGTGGGAGCAGTACTTC
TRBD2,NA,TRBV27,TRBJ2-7,CASSLSSGGYEQYF,TGTGCCAGCAGTTTATCCAGCGGGGGATACGAGCAGTACTTC
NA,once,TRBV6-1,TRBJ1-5,CASSELSGTARHF,TGTGCCAGCAGTGAACTTTCAGGGACTGCGCGGCATTTT
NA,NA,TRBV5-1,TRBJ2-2,CASSLGLHNTGELFF,TGCGCCAGCAGCTTGGGACTGCATAACACCGGGGAGCTGTTTTTT
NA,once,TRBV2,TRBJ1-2,CASSVPRVGYGYTF,TGTGCCAGCAGTGTCCCCAGGGTGGGCTATGGCTACACCTTC
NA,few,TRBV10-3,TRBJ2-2,CAISGENTGELFF,TGTGCCATCAGTGGAGAGAACACCGGGGAGCTGTTTTTT
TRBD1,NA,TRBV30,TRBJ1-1,CAWTGGSHTEAFF,TGTGCCTGGACAGGGGGCTCGCACACTGAAGCTTTCTTT
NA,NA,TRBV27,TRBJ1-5,CASSNQARVNQPQHF,TGTGCCAGCTCAAATCAGGCGCGAGTTAATCAGCCCCAGCATTTT
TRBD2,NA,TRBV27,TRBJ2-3,CASSPLAGVSEDTQYF,TGTGCCAGCAGTCCCCTGGCGGGGGTCTCTGAGGATACGCAGTATTTT
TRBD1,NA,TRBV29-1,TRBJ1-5,CSVDRYRGNNQPQHF,TGCAGCGTTGATCGATACAGGGGAAACAATCAGCCCCAGCATTTT
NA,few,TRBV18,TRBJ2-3,CASSSPWGTSTDTQYF,TGTGCCAGCTCATCACCCTGGGGGACTAGCACAGATACGCAGTATTTT
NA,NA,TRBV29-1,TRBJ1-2,CSVGDFPGDGYTF,TGCAGCGTTGGGGATTTCCCCGGGGATGGCTACACCTTC
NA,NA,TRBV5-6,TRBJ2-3,CASSAGVRTDTQYF,TGTGCCAGCAGCGCAGGGGTTCGCACAGATACGCAGTATTTT
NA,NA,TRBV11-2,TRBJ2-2,CASSLERVAGELFF,TGTGCCAGCAGCTTAGAGAGAGTAGCCGGGGAGCTGTTTTTT
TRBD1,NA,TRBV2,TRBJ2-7,CASRRQGHEQYF,TGTGCCAGCAGGAGACAGGGACACGAGCAGTACTTC
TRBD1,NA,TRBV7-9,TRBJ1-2,CASSLGTGGNGYTF,TGTGCCAGCAGTCTGGGTACAGGGGGTAATGGCTACACCTTC
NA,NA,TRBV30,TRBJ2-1,CAWRDNNEQFF,TGTGCCTGGCGGGACAACAATGAGCAGTTCTTC
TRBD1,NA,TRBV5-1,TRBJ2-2,CASTRDSNTGELFF,TGCGCCAGCACCCGGGACAGTAACACCGGGGAGCTGTTTTTT
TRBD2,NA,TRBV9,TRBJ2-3,CASSVLKAGGLPDTQYF,TGTGCCAGCAGCGTACTCAAAGCGGGGGGGCTTCCAGATACGCAGTATTTT
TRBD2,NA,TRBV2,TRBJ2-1,CASSDSLAGDEQFF,TGTGCCAGCAGTGACTCACTAGCGGGAGACGAGCAGTTCTTC
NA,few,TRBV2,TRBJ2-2,CASNLQDYTGELFF,TGTGCCAGCAATCTTCAGGATTACACCGGGGAGCTGTTTTTT
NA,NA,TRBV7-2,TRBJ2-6,CASKRGGSGANVLTF,TGTGCCAGTAAACGTGGGGGGTCTGGGGCCAACGTCCTGACTTTC
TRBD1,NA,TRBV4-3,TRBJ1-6,CASSQVQGTNSPLHF,TGCGCCAGCAGCCAAGTACAGGGGACCAATTCACCCCTCCACTTT
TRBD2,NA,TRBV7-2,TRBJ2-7,CASSLGLAGDYEQYF,TGTGCCAGCAGCTTAGGACTAGCGGGGGACTACGAGCAGTACTTC
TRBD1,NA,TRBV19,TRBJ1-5,CASSPGTGLDSNQPQHF,TGTGCCAGTAGCCCCGGGACAGGGCTAGATAGCAATCAGCCCCAGCATTTT
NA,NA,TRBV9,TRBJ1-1,CASSDYGETEAFF,TGTGCCAGCAGCGATTACGGGGAGACTGAAGCTTTCTTT
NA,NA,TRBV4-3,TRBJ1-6,CASSQDLGSLNSPLHF,TGCGCCAGCAGCCAAGATCTAGGCAGTCTTAATTCACCCCTCCACTTT
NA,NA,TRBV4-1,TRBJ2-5,CASGHDFLGGSQETQYF,TGCGCCAGCGGACATGACTTCTTAGGAGGGTCCCAAGAGACCCAGTACTTC
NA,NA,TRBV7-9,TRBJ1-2,CASSFSGTVKYGYTF,TGTGCCAGCAGCTTTAGCGGGACGGTGAAGTATGGCTACACCTTC
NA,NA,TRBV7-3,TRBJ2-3,CASSFTGSTDTQYF,TGTGCCAGCAGCTTCACAGGGAGCACAGATACGCAGTATTTT
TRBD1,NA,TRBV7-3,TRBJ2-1,CASSRTDRGYEQFF,TGTGCCAGCAGCCGCACGGACAGGGGATATGAGCAGTTCTTC
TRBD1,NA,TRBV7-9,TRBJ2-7,CASSEQGPTYEQYF,TGTGCCAGCAGCGAACAGGGGCCGACCTACGAGCAGTACTTC
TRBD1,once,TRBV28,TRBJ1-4,CASSTGTGGEKLFF,TGTGCCAGCAGTACCGGGACAGGGGGTGAAAAACTGTTTTTT
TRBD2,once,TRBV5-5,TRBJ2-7,CASSLGLAGGPSYEQYF,TGTGCCAGCAGCTTGGGACTAGCGGGAGGGCCGTCGTACGAGCAGTACTTC
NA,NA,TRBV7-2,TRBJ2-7,CASSLAVSDYEQYF,TGTGCCAGCAGCTTAGCGGTCAGTGACTACGAGCAGTACTTC
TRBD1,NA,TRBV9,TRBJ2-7,CASSAGTGGGEQYF,TGTGCCAGCAGCGCCGGGACAGGGGGCGGCGAGCAGTACTTC
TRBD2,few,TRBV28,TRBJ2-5,CASLAGGGETQYF,TGTGCCAGCCTAGCGGGAGGGGGAGAGACCCAGTACTTC
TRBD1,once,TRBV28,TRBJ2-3,CASSPRPPGQPSYF,TGTGCCAGCAGTCCACGACCTCCGGGACAGCCGTCGTATTTT
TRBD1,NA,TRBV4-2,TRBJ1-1,CASSTQGGNTEAFF,TGTGCCAGCAGCACCCAGGGGGGGAACACTGAAGCTTTCTTT
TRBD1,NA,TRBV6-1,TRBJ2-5,CASSEPGQGWSQETQYF,TGTGCCAGCAGTGAACCCGGACAGGGATGGAGCCAAGAGACCCAGTACTTC
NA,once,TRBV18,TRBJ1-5,CASSPRTDSNQPQHF,TGTGCCAGCTCACCACGCACAGATAGCAATCAGCCCCAGCATTTT
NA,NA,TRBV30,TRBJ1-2,CAWSVSGPAGTF,TGTGCCTGGAGTGTTTCTGGACCAGCAGGGACCTTC
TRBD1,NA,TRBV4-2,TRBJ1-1,CASSQFMSGGEVNTEAFF,TGTGCCAGCAGCCAATTCATGTCAGGGGGCGAGGTGAACACTGAAGCTTTCTTT
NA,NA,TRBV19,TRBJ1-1,CASSIGQGTNTEAFF,TGTGCCAGTAGTATCGGCCAGGGGACGAACACTGAAGCTTTCTTT
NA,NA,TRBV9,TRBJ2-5,CASSKSQETQYF,TGTGCCAGCAGCAAATCGCAAGAGACCCAGTACTTC